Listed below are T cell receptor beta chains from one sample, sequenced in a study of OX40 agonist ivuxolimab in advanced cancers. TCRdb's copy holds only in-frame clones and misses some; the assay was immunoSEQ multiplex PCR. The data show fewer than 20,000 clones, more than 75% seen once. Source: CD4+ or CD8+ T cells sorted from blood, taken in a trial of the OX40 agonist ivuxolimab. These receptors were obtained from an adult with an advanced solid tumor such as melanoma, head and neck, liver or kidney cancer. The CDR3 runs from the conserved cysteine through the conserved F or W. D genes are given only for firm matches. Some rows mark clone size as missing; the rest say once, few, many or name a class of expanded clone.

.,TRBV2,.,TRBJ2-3,TGTGCCAGCAGATCAAACGGGAGCCCAGATACGCAGTATTTT,CASRSNGSPDTQYF
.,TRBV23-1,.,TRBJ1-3,TGCGCCAGCACTAGAAGTTTCCCCTCTGGAAACACCATATATTTT,CASTRSFPSGNTIYF
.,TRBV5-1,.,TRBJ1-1,TGCGCCAGCACCGACGGACGGATGAACACTGAAGCTTTCTTT,CASTDGRMNTEAFF
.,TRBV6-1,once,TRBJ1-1,TGTGCCAGCAGTGGAGCGGGACTCCAACGAGGTAGAGCTTTCTTT,CASSGAGLQRGRAFF
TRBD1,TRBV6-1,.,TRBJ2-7,TGTGCCAGCAGTGAAGCTGGGACAGGGGTTTACGAGCAGTACTTC,CASSEAGTGVYEQYF
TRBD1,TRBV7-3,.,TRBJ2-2,TGTGCCAGCAGCCCCTGGACAGGGGGGGCCGGGGAGCTGTTTTTT,CASSPWTGGAGELFF
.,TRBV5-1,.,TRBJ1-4,TGCGCCAGCAGCCCTGCCGGGGGCTCTTCTGAAAAACTGTTTTTT,CASSPAGGSSEKLFF
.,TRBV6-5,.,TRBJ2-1,TGTGCCAGCAGTTTCCGGGACGGGGGACGACAGTTCTTC,CASSFRDGGRQFF
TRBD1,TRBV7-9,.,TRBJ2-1,TGTGCCAGCAGCAACCGACAGGGGGCCCACAATGAGCAGTTCTTC,CASSNRQGAHNEQFF
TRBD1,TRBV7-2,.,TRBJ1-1,TGTGCCAGCAGCACCCGACAGGGGTCCACTGAAGCTTTCTTT,CASSTRQGSTEAFF
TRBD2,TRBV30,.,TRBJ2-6,TGTGCCTGCCTCACCGGGACTACCCTCTCTGGGGCCAACGTCCTGACTTTC,CACLTGTTLSGANVLTF
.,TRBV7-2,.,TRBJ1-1,TGTGCCAGCAGCCCCCCCGGGACCCAAGAAGCTTTCTTT,CASSPPGTQEAFF
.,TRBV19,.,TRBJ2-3,TGTGCCAGTAGTCCGGGGCGGGGCCTTAGCACAGATACGCAGTATTTT,CASSPGRGLSTDTQYF